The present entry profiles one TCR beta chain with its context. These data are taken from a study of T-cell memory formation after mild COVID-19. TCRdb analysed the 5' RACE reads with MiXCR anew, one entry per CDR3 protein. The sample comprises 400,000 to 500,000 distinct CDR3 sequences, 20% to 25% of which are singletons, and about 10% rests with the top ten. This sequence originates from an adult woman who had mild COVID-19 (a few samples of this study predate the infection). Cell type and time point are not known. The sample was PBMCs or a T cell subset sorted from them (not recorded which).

Written as DNA, the CDR3 is TGTGCCAGCAGCCGAGGGGACAGGGGAACCACCGGGGAGCTGTTTTTT. Its translation is CASSRGDRGTTGELFF. The rearrangement uses TRBV7-3 and TRBJ2-2, with 10 bases fitting TRBD1. V trimming: 5 bases; J trimming: 4 bases; junction bases outside the gene matches: 7. The length of the CDR3 is 16 residues. The germline CDR1 and CDR2 sequences are SGHTA and FQGTGA.